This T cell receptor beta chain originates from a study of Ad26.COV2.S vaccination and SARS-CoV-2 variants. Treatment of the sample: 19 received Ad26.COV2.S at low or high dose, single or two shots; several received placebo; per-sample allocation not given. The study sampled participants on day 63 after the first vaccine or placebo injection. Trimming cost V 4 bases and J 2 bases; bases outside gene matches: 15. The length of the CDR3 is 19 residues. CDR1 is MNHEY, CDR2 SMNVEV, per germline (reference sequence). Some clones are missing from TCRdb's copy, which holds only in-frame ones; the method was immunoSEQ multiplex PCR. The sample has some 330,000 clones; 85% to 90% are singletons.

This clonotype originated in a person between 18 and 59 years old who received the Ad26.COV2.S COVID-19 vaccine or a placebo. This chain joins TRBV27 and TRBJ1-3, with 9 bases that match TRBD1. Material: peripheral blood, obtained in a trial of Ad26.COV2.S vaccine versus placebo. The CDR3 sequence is CASSYLPPGTGNPGNTIYF. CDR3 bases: TGTGCCAGCAGTTACCTCCCCCCCGGGACAGGGAACCCTGGAAACACCATATATTTT.